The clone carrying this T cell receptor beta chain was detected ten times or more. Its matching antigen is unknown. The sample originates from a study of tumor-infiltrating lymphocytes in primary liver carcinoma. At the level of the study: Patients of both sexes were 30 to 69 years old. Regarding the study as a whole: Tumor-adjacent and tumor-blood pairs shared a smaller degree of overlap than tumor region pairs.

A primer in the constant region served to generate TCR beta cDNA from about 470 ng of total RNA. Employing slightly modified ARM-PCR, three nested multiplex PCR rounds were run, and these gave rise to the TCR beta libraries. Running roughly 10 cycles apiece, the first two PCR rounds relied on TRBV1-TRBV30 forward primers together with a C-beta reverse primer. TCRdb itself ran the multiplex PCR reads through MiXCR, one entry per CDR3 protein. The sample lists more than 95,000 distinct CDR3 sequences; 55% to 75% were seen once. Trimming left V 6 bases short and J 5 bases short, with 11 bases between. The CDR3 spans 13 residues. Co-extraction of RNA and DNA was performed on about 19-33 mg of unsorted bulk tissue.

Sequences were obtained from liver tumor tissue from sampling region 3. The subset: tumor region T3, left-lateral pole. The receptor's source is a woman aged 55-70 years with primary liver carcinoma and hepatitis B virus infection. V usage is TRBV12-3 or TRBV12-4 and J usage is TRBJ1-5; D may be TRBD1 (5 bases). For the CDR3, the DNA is TGTGCCAGCAGCGGACAAACCTATCAGCCCCAGCATTTT. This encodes CASSGQTYQPQHF.